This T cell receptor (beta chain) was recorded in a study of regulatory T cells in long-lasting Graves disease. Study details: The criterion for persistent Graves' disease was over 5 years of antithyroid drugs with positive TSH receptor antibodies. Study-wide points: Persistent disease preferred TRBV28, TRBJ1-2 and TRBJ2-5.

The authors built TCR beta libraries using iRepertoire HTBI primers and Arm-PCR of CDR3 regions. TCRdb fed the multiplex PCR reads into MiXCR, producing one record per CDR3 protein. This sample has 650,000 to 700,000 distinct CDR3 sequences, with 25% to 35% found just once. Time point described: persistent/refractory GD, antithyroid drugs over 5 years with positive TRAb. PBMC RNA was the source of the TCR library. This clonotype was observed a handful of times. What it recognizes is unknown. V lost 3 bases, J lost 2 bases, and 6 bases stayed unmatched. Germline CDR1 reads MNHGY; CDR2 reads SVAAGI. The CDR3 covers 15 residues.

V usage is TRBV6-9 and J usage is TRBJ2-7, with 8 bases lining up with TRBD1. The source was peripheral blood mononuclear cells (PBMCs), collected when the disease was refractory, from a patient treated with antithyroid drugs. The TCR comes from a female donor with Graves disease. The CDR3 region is CASSYERTGPYEQYF. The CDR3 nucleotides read TGTGCCAGCAGTTACGAGCGGACAGGGCCCTACGAGCAGTACTTC.